Listed below are T cell receptor beta chains from one sample, sequenced in a study of T-cell memory formation after mild COVID-19. TCRdb re-called the 5' RACE reads with MiXCR, one entry per CDR3 protein. The repertoire holds just over 300,000 distinct CDR3 sequences, approximately 19% seen once, with approximately 21% in the top ten. The sequenced sample consisted of PBMCs or a T cell subset sorted from them (not recorded which). The receptor set was obtained from a man younger than 35 who had mild COVID-19 (a few samples of this study predate the infection). Cell type and time point are not known. Both conserved end residues are part of each CDR3. A D gene is named only where the DNA matches it firmly.

CDR3 length,J gene,V gene,D gene,CDR3 protein
14,TRBJ1-1,TRBV6-2/TRBV6-3,-,CASSKYRDNTEAFF
14,TRBJ1-2,TRBV5-4,-,CASSPTGQNYGYTF
15,TRBJ2-3,TRBV6-2/TRBV6-3,-,CASNPGRGATDTQYF
16,TRBJ2-5,TRBV18,-,CASSRIGQGGQETQYF
13,TRBJ1-1,TRBV7-3,TRBD1,CASSLQGSAEAFF
12,TRBJ2-5,TRBV5-1,TRBD2,CASSATSRHKYF
15,TRBJ2-7,TRBV18,TRBD2,CASSDASGGKREQYF
14,TRBJ2-2,TRBV5-1,TRBD1,CASSSDRATGELFF
12,TRBJ2-5,TRBV5-1,-,CASSLEQETQYF
14,TRBJ1-6,TRBV3-1,-,CASSQNAVNSPLHF
18,TRBJ2-5,TRBV14,-,CASSQDPPGVAIVETQYF
13,TRBJ2-5,TRBV12-3/TRBV12-4,TRBD2,CASSGTSAETQYF
14,TRBJ2-1,TRBV7-3,TRBD2,CASSFYGGADEQFF
12,TRBJ2-2,TRBV4-1,-,CASSQVGEELFF
15,TRBJ1-1,TRBV20-1,TRBD1,CSARDGETGDTEAFF
14,TRBJ2-1,TRBV2,TRBD2,CASTTSGGYNEQFF
17,TRBJ2-1,TRBV5-6,TRBD2,CASSPPRWGGSYNEQFF
16,TRBJ2-6,TRBV6-5,-,CASRKMWEAGANVLTF
14,TRBJ1-5,TRBV20-1,TRBD1,CSAGRDRSNQPQHF
12,TRBJ1-1,TRBV12-5,-,CASGFPQIEAFF
14,TRBJ1-5,TRBV7-2,TRBD1,CASSNRQGYQPQHF
14,TRBJ2-4,TRBV5-1,-,CASSPPGRQNIQYF
16,TRBJ1-6,TRBV7-3,-,CASSRTPRGPNSPLHF
16,TRBJ2-3,TRBV12-3/TRBV12-4,TRBD1,CASSLDREGDTDTQYF
13,TRBJ1-1,TRBV27,-,CASSPSDRLEAFF
13,TRBJ1-6,TRBV19,-,CASSFPNDSPLHF
13,TRBJ1-6,TRBV14,-,CASSQGNNSPLHF
19,TRBJ1-5,TRBV4-1,TRBD1,CASSQGPRTGLYSNQPQHF
13,TRBJ1-2,TRBV12-3/TRBV12-4,-,CASSLGRVHGYTF
15,TRBJ2-1,TRBV18,TRBD2,CASSPVAGEHNEQFF
11,TRBJ2-1,TRBV4-2,-,CASSQDDQQFF
20,TRBJ2-3,TRBV4-3,TRBD2,CASSPVSGTSGVRGTDTQYF
14,TRBJ1-1,TRBV18,-,CASSPPGALTEAFF
13,TRBJ2-3,TRBV20-1,-,CSASGESTDTQYF
16,TRBJ2-6,TRBV21-1,-,CASSPREGPGANVLTF